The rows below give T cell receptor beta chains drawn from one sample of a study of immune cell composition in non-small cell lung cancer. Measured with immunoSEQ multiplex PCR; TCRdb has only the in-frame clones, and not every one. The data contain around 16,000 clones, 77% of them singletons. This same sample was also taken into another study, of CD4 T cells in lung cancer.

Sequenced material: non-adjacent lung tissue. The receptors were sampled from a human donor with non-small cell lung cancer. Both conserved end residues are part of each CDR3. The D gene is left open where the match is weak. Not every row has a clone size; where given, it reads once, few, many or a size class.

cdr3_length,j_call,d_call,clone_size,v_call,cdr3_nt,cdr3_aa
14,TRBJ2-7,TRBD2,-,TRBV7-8,TGTGCCAGCAGCTTAGTGGGAGGGCAGACGGGGCAGTACTTC,CASSLVGGQTGQYF
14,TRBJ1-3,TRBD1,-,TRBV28,TGTGCCAGCAGTTGGACAGGCGCGAGAAACACCATATATTTT,CASSWTGARNTIYF
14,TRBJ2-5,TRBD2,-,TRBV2,TGTGCCGGTTTAGCGGGGGAGAGGAAGGAGACCCAGTACTTC,CAGLAGERKETQYF
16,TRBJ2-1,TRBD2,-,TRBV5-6,TGTGCCAGCAGCCCCGGGCGTAGCGGGGTCTACAATGAGCAGTTCTTC,CASSPGRSGVYNEQFF
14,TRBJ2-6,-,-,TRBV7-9,TGTGCCAGCAGCTTAGGCGCAGGGGCCAACGTCCTGACTTTC,CASSLGAGANVLTF
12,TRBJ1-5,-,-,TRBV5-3,TGTGCCAGAAGGTCCTATAATCAGCCCCAGCATTTT,CARRSYNQPQHF
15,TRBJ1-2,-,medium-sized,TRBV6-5,TGTGCCAGCAGCGGGCAGGCGCCCAACCTCTATGGCTACACCTTC,CASSGQAPNLYGYTF
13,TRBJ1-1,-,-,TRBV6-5,TGTGCCAGCATCTCACCCTCAACTAGGGAAGCTTTCTTT,CASISPSTREAFF
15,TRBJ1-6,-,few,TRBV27,TGTGCCAGCAGTTTTTCAGGGGTAGGGAATTCACCCCTCCACTTT,CASSFSGVGNSPLHF
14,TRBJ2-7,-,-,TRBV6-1,TGTGCCAGCAGTGAGGGGGACACTGCCTACGAGCAGTACTTC,CASSEGDTAYEQYF
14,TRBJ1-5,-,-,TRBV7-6,TGTGCCAGCAGCTTACCGAGGGAGCGTCAGCCCCAGCATTTT,CASSLPRERQPQHF
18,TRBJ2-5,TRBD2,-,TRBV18,TGTGCCAGCTCACCCCTAATGATTAGCGGGGGTAAACAAGAGACCCAGTACTTC,CASSPLMISGGKQETQYF
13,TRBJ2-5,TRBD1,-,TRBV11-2,TGTGCCAGCAGCCGAGGGACAGGAGAGACCCAGTACTTC,CASSRGTGETQYF
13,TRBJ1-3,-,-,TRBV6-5,TGTGCCAGCAGGTCTAACTCTGGAAACACCATATATTTT,CASRSNSGNTIYF
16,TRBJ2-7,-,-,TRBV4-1,TGCGCCAGCAGCCCCGAACCGGGAGGGGGCCCCTACGAGCAGTACTTC,CASSPEPGGGPYEQYF
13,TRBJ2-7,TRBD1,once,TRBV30,TGTGCCTGGGGTCAGCAGGGGGCGAAGGAGCAGTACTTC,CAWGQQGAKEQYF